What follows is one TCR beta chain and its context. Its antigen is undetermined. This specimen belongs to a study of T cell repertoires in cytomegalovirus infection. This CDR3 spans 16 amino acids. V shed 5 bases, J shed 3 bases, and the junction held 12 bases outside the gene matches. The germline V gene encodes CDR1 GTSNPN and CDR2 SVGIG (reference sequence). TCRdb redid the calling of the reads with MiXCR, one entry per CDR3 protein. The sample contains hundreds of thousands of distinct CDR3 sequences, roughly 33% of which appear only once. The sample was cultured PBMCs, taken from culture after CMV antigen stimulation. V is TRBV30 and J is TRBJ2-1, with 8 nucleotides matching TRBD2. The sequence was obtained from a human donor in good health (CMV status not recorded). Some clones in this sample may be carry-over from other donors' samples. The DNA of the CDR3 is TGTGCCTGGTCGGGACTAGGAGGGAAAAGCTACAATGAGCAGTTCTTC. Its translation: CAWSGLGGKSYNEQFF.